This record concerns one TCR beta chain sequence. This clone was seen more than once but under ten times. Its antigen target is currently unknown. It has no much larger one-base neighbor in the sample; base qualities were not kept. Each collaborating institution followed its own protocols to collect whole blood in K2EDTA tubes. For TCRbeta analysis, collaborators shipped samples as frozen whole blood, isolated PBMCs, or DNA extracted from either of those sample types. This sample is part of a study of blood T cell repertoires in COVID-19 (dated by TCRdb to 2019 to 2021). Study-level background: The collaborator samples originated in the United States, Italy and Spain and spanned the acute and convalescent phases of COVID-19. Where available, HLA class I and class II types were obtained from metadata supplied by the sample provider rather than from assay-based typing. Subjects who had been exposed to COVID-19, were actively infected with it, or had recovered from it provided the deeply sampled blood TCRbeta repertoires that made up the dataset. Sample metadata almost always included a de-identified subject ID, COVID-19 status, age in years and sex. The material from the prospective study consisted of cDNA or gDNA derived from T cells, B-cell-depleted T cells, or PBMCs. The repertoires were released in a freely available public database intended as a resource for research on the immune response to SARS-CoV-2. Samples were obtained from the ongoing ImmuneRACE study (first 160 participants) and from about 1,300 subjects provided by 6 global collaborators. Study-wide conclusions, independent of this receptor: Clinical and demographic metadata were provided uncurated, with the amount varying by source and participant.

CDR1 is given as SQVTM and CDR2 as ANQGSEA, both from the germline V gene. There are 10 amino acids in the CDR3, from cysteine to phenylalanine inclusive. The CDR3 DNA has 30 bases and is translated from base 1. V drops 6 bases and J drops 8 bases, leaving 10 bases in between. TCRbeta CDR3 regions were amplified from genomic DNA by means of the immunoSEQ Assay, a bias-controlled multiplex PCR. Processing in the source paper ran as follows. The number of nucleated cells in each sample was estimated by amplification of reference gene primers within the assay. To quantify the absolute abundance of each unique TCRbeta CDR3 rearrangement, sequence reads were collapsed and filtered. For each sample, productive Simpson clonality was calculated as the square root of Simpson's diversity index over productive rearrangements. This is the immuneACCESS table as TCRdb keeps it, with only in-frame sequences that have V and J called. A part of the clones is gone; compared with another copy, unresolved V genes explain less than half, and the rest is unexplained. The V and J calls and the clone size are those of that table, but D and trimming were determined from the DNA. The sample contains some 120,000 clones, 65% to 80% of them found a single time. Jointly, the top ten make up more than 0.65% of the sample.

The TCR sequence derives from a human donor with acute or convalescent COVID-19. The donor label of this sample is uncertain. The chain is encoded by TRBV29-1 joined to TRBJ1-1, with no confidently assigned D gene. The specimen sequenced was peripheral blood. The DNA reads TGCAGCGTCGAGCAGGTAGAAGCTTTCTTT. Its amino acids are CSVEQVEAFF. The CDR3 plus the reference TRBV29-1 and TRBJ1-1 genes for the other parts give the full variable domain: SAVISQKPSRDICQRGTSLTIQCQVDSQVTMMFWYRQQPGQSLTLIATANQGSEATYESGFVIDKFPISRPNLTFSTLTVSNMSPEDSSIYLCSVEQVEAFFGQGTRLTVV.